Each of the 20 T cell receptor beta chains below was sequenced from the same sample in a study of cytomegalovirus exposure and HLA in healthy donors. Primers included in the PCR were 60 Vbeta and 13 Jbeta primers. The assay was immunoSEQ multiplex PCR, and TCRdb's table has in-frame clones only and misses some. The sample table sets out approximately 96,000 clones. Source material: PBMCs. The receptor set was obtained from a girl between 5 and 17 years old in good health and CMV-seropositive.

V gene TRBV4-3 combines with J gene TRBJ1-1; 7 nucleotides match TRBD1. The CDR3 is made up of 14 amino acids. The germline gives CDR1 LGHNA, CDR2 YSLEER. Unmatched junction bases numbered 3, after V lost 2 bases and J lost 3 bases. The CDR3 nucleotides read TGCGCCAGCAGCCAACAACAGGGGCACACTGAAGCTTTCTTT. The encoded protein is CASSQQQGHTEAFF.

The V call is TRBV7-6, the J call TRBJ2-1, with D hard to call. Trimming took 2 bases from V and 7 from J, leaving 9 bases between them. The germline gives CDR1 SGHVS, CDR2 FNYEAQ. The CDR3 has 13 residues. This CDR3 is CASSLSGFNEQFF. Written as DNA, the CDR3 is TGTGCCAGCAGCTTATCGGGTTTTAATGAGCAGTTCTTC.

This chain's CDR3 is CASSSRDLSSYEQYF. CDR3 DNA: TGTGCCAGCAGTTCCCGGGACTTAAGCTCCTACGAGCAGTACTTC. The gene calls are TRBV6-6 and TRBJ2-7, with D perhaps matching TRBD2 (6 bases). V gave up 4 bases and J gave up 0 bases, with 13 bases separating them. Germline V gives CDR1 MNHNY, CDR2 SVGAGI (reference sequence). CDR3 size: 15 residues.

This rearrangement joins TRBV28 to TRBJ2-7, with a tentative D call TRBD2 (6 bases). Germline values: CDR1 MDHEN, CDR2 SYDVKM. The CDR3 runs to 14 residues. The ends were cut back, 3 bases at V and 2 bases at J, with 11 bases in the middle. The CDR3 DNA sequence: TGTGCCAGCAGTTTGCGGGGAATGACCTACGAGCAGTACGTC. This sequence encodes CASSLRGMTYEQYV.

This rearrangement joins TRBV5-6 to TRBJ2-7; 7 bases are a match to TRBD1. The CDR3 is 15 amino acids. V dropped 4 bases and J dropped 2; count of bases not matched to a gene: 9. Germline CDR1 and CDR2: SGHDT and YYEEEE. This CDR3 is CASSTGPDRTYEQYF. The CDR3 region has the DNA TGTGCCAGCAGCACAGGCCCGGACAGGACCTACGAGCAGTACTTC.

V gene TRBV7-9 combines with J gene TRBJ2-5; the D gene is possibly TRBD2 (6 bases). The CDR3 loop spans 16 amino acids. Germline CDR1 and CDR2: SEHNR and FQNEAQ (reference sequence). V lost 5 bases, J lost 4 bases, and 20 bases lay in between. The CDR3 DNA reads as TGTGCCAGCAGCGCGACGGCGGGGCCAAAAAGAGAGACCCAGTACTTC. Its translation: CASSATAGPKRETQYF.

V gene TRBV4-1 combines with J gene TRBJ2-7; the match to TRBD1 covers 9 bases. Germline CDR1 is MGHRA and CDR2 is YSYEKL. J was trimmed by 2 bases and V by 1 base; bases with no gene match: 3. This CDR3 contains 15 residues. The CDR3 sequence: CASSQVGQGAYEQYF. CDR3 sequence (DNA): TGCGCCAGCAGCCAAGTGGGACAGGGTGCCTACGAGCAGTACTTC.

This rearrangement joins TRBV7-9 to TRBJ2-1, with unresolved D. Per the germline V gene, CDR1 is SEHNR and CDR2 is FQNEAQ (reference sequence). Trimming left V 1 base short and J 10 bases short, with 11 bases between. There are 13 residues in the CDR3. CDR3 coding DNA: TGTGCCAGCAGCTTAGTGCCTCGAGAAGAGCAGTTCTTC. This encodes CASSLVPREEQFF.

The chain recombines TRBV7-9 with TRBJ2-5; the match to TRBD2 covers 11 bases. Trimming cost V 5 bases and J 5 bases; bases outside gene matches: 10. The CDR3 covers 16 residues. Per germline, CDR1 SEHNR and CDR2 FQNEAQ (reference sequence). CDR3 sequence reads: CASSRTLAGGGETQYF. In nucleotides, the CDR3 is TGTGCCAGCAGCCGAACCCTAGCGGGGGGCGGGGAGACCCAGTACTTC.

V usage is TRBV30 and J usage is TRBJ2-7; the D is unclear. Germline CDR1 GTSNPN, CDR2 SVGIG (reference sequence). The V end lost 5 bases, the J end lost 0 bases, and 8 bases lay between the germline ends. The CDR3 has 12 amino acids. As DNA, the CDR3 is TGTGCCTGGGGGCACAGCTCCTACGAGCAGTACGTC. Its protein product is CAWGHSSYEQYV.

The chain recombines TRBV7-9 with TRBJ2-7; 13 bases line up with TRBD2. The germline V gene encodes CDR1 SEHNR and CDR2 FQNEAQ (reference sequence). The junction had 6 bases not matched to a gene; V was cut back by 10 bases and J by 6 bases. The CDR3 consists of 13 residues. In DNA form, the CDR3 reads TGTGCCACCAGACTAGCGGGGGGCCCCGAGCAGTACTTC. As protein: CATRLAGGPEQYF.

The J gene is TRBJ1-1, the V gene TRBV5-4; 8 positions match TRBD1. This CDR3 spans 15 amino acids. V trimming: 4 bases; J trimming: 0 bases; junction bases outside the gene matches: 5. Germline lookup yields CDR1 SGHNT and CDR2 YYREEE (reference sequence). In nucleotides, the CDR3 is TGTGCCAGCAGCCTTACACAGGGGGTGAACACTGAAGCTTTCTTT. It is translated as CASSLTQGVNTEAFF.

The genes are TRBV30 and TRBJ1-6, with D perhaps matching TRBD1 (5 bases). V was clipped by 5 bases and J by 8 bases, with 13 bases between them. CDR3 length equals 13 residues. Germline assignment: CDR1 GTSNPN and CDR2 SVGIG (reference sequence). CDR3 sequence: CAWATGTDSPLHF. The CDR3 DNA follows: TGTGCCTGGGCTACCGGGACTGATTCACCCCTCCACTTT.

The gene calls are TRBV18 and TRBJ1-1; D gene ambiguous. Trimming took 6 bases from V and 9 from J, leaving 14 bases between them. This CDR3 region has 12 residues. In germline, CDR1 is KGHSH, CDR2 LQKENI. The CDR3 protein is CASSGGGIQAFF. Here the CDR3 DNA reads TGTGCCAGCTCGGGTGGCGGCATCCAAGCTTTCTTT.

The chain has TRBV14 and TRBJ2-3; 7 nucleotides match TRBD1. V lost 0 bases, J lost 4 bases, and 7 bases stayed unmatched. In germline, CDR1 is SGHDN, CDR2 FVKESK. The CDR3 consists of 16 residues. As DNA, the CDR3 is TGTGCCAGCAGCCAAGAACAGGGGAAGTGGGCAGATACGCAGTATTTT. Translated: CASSQEQGKWADTQYF.

This chain joins TRBV6-5 and TRBJ2-3; D might be TRBD1 (6 bases). V was shortened by 6 bases and J by 11 bases, with 12 bases between the two germline ends. Germline assignment: CDR1 MNHEY and CDR2 SVGAGI. The CDR3 length is 11 residues. The CDR3 here is CASRQGMGQYF. DNA of the CDR3: TGTGCCAGCAGGCAGGGGATGGGGCAGTATTTT.

The rearrangement uses TRBV4-2 and TRBJ1-2; TRBD1 is a possible D gene (6 bases). V lost 4 bases, J lost 3 bases, and 15 bases lay in between. This CDR3 has 15 residues. From germline, CDR1 is LGHNA and CDR2 YNFKEQ. CDR3 DNA: TGTGCCAGCAGCCCGAAGGGGGTGCCCGACTATGGCTACACCTTC. The encoded protein is CASSPKGVPDYGYTF.

The V call is TRBV2, the J call TRBJ2-2; 7 bases fit TRBD2. The V segment lost 6 bases and the J segment 1 base; nucleotides outside the gene matches: 2. The germline V gene has CDR1 SNHLY and CDR2 FYNNEI. This CDR3 is built from 14 residues. The CDR3 spells CASSSGGNTGELFF. In nucleotides, the CDR3 is TGTGCCAGCAGCTCGGGGGGGAACACCGGGGAGCTGTTTTTT.

The V and J genes are TRBV25-1 and TRBJ2-5; 7 nucleotides line up with TRBD1. V gave up 2 bases and J gave up 2 bases; unmatched junction bases: 14. CDR1 and CDR2 (germline): MGHDK, SYGVNS. The CDR3 loop spans 18 amino acids. The CDR3 DNA reads TGTGCCAGCAGTGAAAGCTCCCTTTGGGACAGTATGCAAGAGACCCAGTACTTC. It is translated as CASSESSLWDSMQETQYF. The full variable domain, rest sourced from reference TRBV25-1 and TRBJ2-5, is EADIYQTPRYLVIGTGKKITLECSQTMGHDKMYWYQQDPGMELHLIHYSYGVNSTEKGDLSSESTVSRIRTEHFPLTLESARPSHTSQYLCASSESSLWDSMQETQYFGPGTRLLVL.

The gene calls are TRBV18 and TRBJ1-5; tentative D call: TRBD1 (5 bases). Germline V lookup: CDR1 KGHSH, CDR2 LQKENI. Trimming removed 3 bases at V and 4 bases at J, with 10 bases between. This CDR3 is 14 amino acids long. DNA of the CDR3: TGTGCCAGCTCACCGCTTGCAGGGAATCAGCCCCAGCATTTT. It encodes CASSPLAGNQPQHF.